This TCR beta chain is from a study of early T cells in non-severe SARS-CoV-2 infection. This clonotype was seen many times. Researchers attached unique molecular identifiers to individual cDNA molecules. TCRdb re-derived calls from the 5' RACE reads in MiXCR, one entry per CDR3 protein. The repertoire has fewer than 100,000 distinct CDR3 sequences, 5.5% to 7.5% of them found once; the top ten carry about 7.8%. Germline V gene lookup returns CDR1 MNHEY and CDR2 SMNVEV (reference sequence). The V segment lost 2 bases and the J segment 7 bases; nucleotides outside the gene matches: 5. This CDR3 spans 15 amino acids.

Source material: whole blood. The V and J genes are TRBV27 and TRBJ1-6, with 7 bases that match TRBD1. The receptor's source is an adult who was a healthcare worker with PCR-confirmed SARS-CoV-2 infection or an uninfected control (not recorded which). The CDR3 sequence: CASSLEAGGNSPLHF. The CDR3, as DNA: TGTGCCAGCAGTTTAGAGGCAGGGGGAAATTCACCCCTCCACTTT.